Shown below are 19 T cell receptor beta chains from a single sample sequenced in a study of shared clonotypes between healthy human individuals. The repertoire was sequenced with immunoSEQ multiplex PCR; TCRdb's copy has only in-frame clones and lacks some. The sample lists about 1.4 million clones, roughly 96% occurring once. Sequenced material: naive CD4+ T cells sorted from blood. Documented subset: CD45RA+ positively selected. The receptors were gathered from a man in his thirties or forties in good health.

The gene calls are TRBV5-5 and TRBJ2-7, with TRBD2 identical over 12 bases. The CDR3 length is 15 residues. Trimming at V came to 2 bases and at J to 3 bases, leaving 3 bases not matched to a gene. Germline loops: CDR1 SGHKS, CDR2 YYEKEE (reference sequence). The CDR3 nucleotides are TGTGCCAGCAGCTTACTAGCGGGAGGCCTCTACGAGCAGTACTTC. It yields the protein CASSLLAGGLYEQYF.

The rearrangement uses TRBV5-1 and TRBJ1-3; a weak D match, TRBD1 (6 bases). V was pared by 2 bases and J by 0 bases, with 15 bases between. The CDR3 contains 17 residues. The germline CDR1 and CDR2 sequences are SGHRS and YFSETQ. As DNA, the CDR3 is TGCGCCAGCAGCTTCTCCCCCACAGGGAACTCTGGAAACACCATATATTTT. It encodes CASSFSPTGNSGNTIYF.

The chain carries TRBV7-2 and TRBJ2-7; TRBD2 agrees at 8 bases. J was trimmed by 3 bases and V by 4 bases; bases with no gene match: 8. The germline CDR1 and CDR2 sequences are SGHTA and FQGNSA. This CDR3 is 15 amino acids long. CDR3 protein: CASSSNGGGLYEQYF. The CDR3 DNA reads TGTGCCAGCAGCTCCAACGGGGGGGGTCTCTACGAGCAGTACTTC.

This clone was observed a single time. The chain couples TRBV5-1 to TRBJ1-2; D is undetermined. Trimming removed 0 bases at V and 0 bases at J, with 6 bases between. The CDR3 length is 14 residues. Germline assignment: CDR1 SGHRS and CDR2 YFSETQ. The CDR3 is CASSLVGTNYGYTF. The CDR3 DNA follows: TGCGCCAGCAGCTTGGTCGGTACTAACTATGGCTACACCTTC.

The rearrangement uses TRBV4-1 and TRBJ1-2; D ambiguous. Trimming pared 3 bases from V and 0 bases from J, leaving 5 bases between. The germline V gene encodes CDR1 MGHRA and CDR2 YSYEKL. This CDR3 contains 13 residues. CDR3 region: CASSHGTNYGYTF. The CDR3 bases are TGCGCCAGCAGCCACGGAACTAACTATGGCTACACCTTC.

The chain couples TRBV30 to TRBJ2-5; D ambiguous. In germline, CDR1 is GTSNPN, CDR2 SVGIG (reference sequence). CDR3 size: 11 residues. V was trimmed by 4 bases and J by 5 bases, leaving 8 bases between them. The CDR3, as DNA: TGTGCCTGGACGGCGCGGGAGACCCAGTACTTC. This gives the protein CAWTARETQYF.

This clone came up once. This chain uses TRBV4-2 with TRBJ2-7, with 10 bases matching TRBD2. This CDR3 contains 18 residues. The V gene end was trimmed by 0 bases and the J gene end by 3 bases; junction bases not matched to a gene: 11. Looked up from germline, CDR1 is LGHNA and CDR2 is YNFKEQ. The CDR3 DNA is TGTGCCAGCAGCCAAGATCCGTCTAGCGGGAGCCTCGTCTACGAGCAGTACTTC. Protein product: CASSQDPSSGSLVYEQYF.

This chain connects TRBV5-1 to TRBJ2-5; a weak D match, TRBD2 (5 bases). With 4 bases removed from V and 0 bases from J, the gap between germline ends came to 10 bases. The CDR3 runs 14 residues. From germline, CDR1 is SGHRS and CDR2 YFSETQ. Here the CDR3 reads CASSEGKNQETQYF. As DNA, the CDR3 is TGCGCCAGCAGCGAGGGAAAAAACCAAGAGACCCAGTACTTC. The full variable domain, its missing parts supplied by reference TRBV5-1 and TRBJ2-5, is KAGVTQTPRYLIKTRGQQVTLSCSPISGHRSVSWYQQTPGQGLQFLFEYFSETQRNKGNFPGRFSGRQFSNSRSEMNVSTLELGDSALYLCASSEGKNQETQYFGPGTRLLVL.

V gene TRBV6-5 combines with J gene TRBJ2-7; 9 bases agree with TRBD2. The ends lost 4 bases at V and 3 bases at J; junction bases unmatched: 7. This CDR3 has 15 amino acids. Germline V gene sequence: CDR1 MNHEY, CDR2 SVGAGI. The chain's CDR3 is CASSSFAGGNYEQYF. CDR3 in DNA: TGTGCCAGCAGTTCCTTCGCGGGAGGGAACTACGAGCAGTACTTC.

The genes are TRBV6-5 and TRBJ2-1; possibly TRBD1 for D (5 bases). In germline, CDR1 is MNHEY, CDR2 SVGAGI. V shed 2 bases and J shed 3 bases, with 14 bases lying between them. There are 16 residues in the CDR3. This CDR3 is CASSYAGSHFYNEQFF. CDR3 nucleotide sequence: TGTGCCAGCAGTTACGCAGGGTCACACTTCTACAATGAGCAGTTCTTC.

This clone was picked up one time. This sequence joins TRBV15 and TRBJ2-1; D uncertain. Looked up from germline, CDR1 is LNHNV and CDR2 is YYDKDF (reference sequence). CDR3 length: 16 amino acids. Trimming shortened V by 3 bases and J by 9 bases, and 21 bases separated the two germline ends. The CDR3 loop is CATSSLRPTLGPEQFF. CDR3 sequence (DNA): TGTGCCACCAGCAGCCTAAGGCCTACCTTAGGACCTGAGCAGTTCTTC.

The rearrangement links TRBV6-6 to TRBJ1-4, with D possibly matching TRBD1 (5 bases). The V end was cut by 8 bases, the J end by 4 bases, with 8 bases between. Germline CDR1 reads MNHNY; CDR2 reads SVGAGI (reference sequence). This CDR3 is 12 amino acids long. The DNA of the CDR3 is TGTGCCAGCGTGGGGGATAATGAAAAACTGTTTTTT. It encodes CASVGDNEKLFF.

The chain couples TRBV18 to TRBJ2-2; possible D gene TRBD1, 6 bases. Trimming shortened V by 3 bases and J by 5 bases, and 19 bases separated the two germline ends. The CDR3 sequence is 17 residues long. In germline, CDR1 is KGHSH, CDR2 LQKENI. This CDR3 reads CASSPPQIDRSTGELFF. The DNA for the CDR3 is TGTGCCAGCTCACCTCCTCAAATTGACAGGTCTACCGGGGAGCTGTTTTTT.

V is TRBV2 and J is TRBJ2-5, with TRBD1 matching 7 bases. The CDR3 spans 12 residues. Germline trimming cut 10 bases from V and 2 bases from J; bases unmatched to any gene: 4. Per germline, CDR1 SNHLY and CDR2 FYNNEI. CDR3 bases: TGTGCCACAGGGACAGTACAAGAGACCCAGTACTTC. Residues: CATGTVQETQYF.

The chain has TRBV9 and TRBJ2-2, with TRBD1 identical over 7 bases. Germline trimming cut 3 bases from V and 0 bases from J; bases unmatched to any gene: 2. Germline V gene data show CDR1 as SGDLS and CDR2 as YYNGEE. The CDR3 has 15 residues. The CDR3 nucleotides read TGTGCCAGCAGCGAGGGGGCTCCGAACACCGGGGAGCTGTTTTTT. Its translation: CASSEGAPNTGELFF.

The chain has TRBV7-9 and TRBJ2-1, with 8 nucleotides matching TRBD1. The V and J ends lost 8 bases and 10 bases, in that order; junction bases with no gene match: 22. This CDR3 region has 17 residues. Germline V gene lookup returns CDR1 SEHNR and CDR2 FQNEAQ (reference sequence). DNA of the CDR3: TGTGCCAGCGACGGCAGGGGGCGCGGGCGCTCCCCGGGGGAGCAGTTCTTC. Amino acids: CASDGRGRGRSPGEQFF.

CDR3 sequence (DNA): TGCAGCGTTGCGAGCAGGGGGCTAGGCTATGGCTACACCTTC. Translated, it gives CSVASRGLGYGYTF. This rearrangement joins TRBV29-1 to TRBJ1-2; 8 bases map to TRBD1. The CDR3 extends over 14 amino acids. V was clipped by 4 bases and J by 4 bases; unmatched bases: 8. The germline V gene encodes CDR1 SQVTM and CDR2 ANQGSEA. Combining the CDR3 with reference TRBV29-1 and TRBJ1-2 gives the whole variable domain SAVISQKPSRDICQRGTSLTIQCQVDSQVTMMFWYRQQPGQSLTLIATANQGSEATYESGFVIDKFPISRPNLTFSTLTVSNMSPEDSSIYLCSVASRGLGYGYTFGSGTRLTVV.

This chain connects TRBV6-5 to TRBJ1-3; no clear D. CDR1 MNHEY and CDR2 SVGAGI come from the germline V gene. CDR3 length: 15 residues. Trimming cost V 6 bases and J 2 bases, with 14 bases left between them. This CDR3 is CASSQFVGAGNTIYF. In nucleotides, the CDR3 is TGTGCCAGCAGCCAGTTTGTCGGGGCTGGAAACACCATATATTTT.

This clone was recorded once. The V call is TRBV18, the J call TRBJ2-3, with TRBD1 matching over 8 bases. The V gene's germline CDR1 is KGHSH and CDR2 LQKENI. J was trimmed by 6 bases and V by 6 bases; bases with no gene match: 14. The CDR3 has 16 amino acids. This CDR3 reads CASSLKDRVKSDTQYF. The CDR3 DNA reads as TGTGCCAGCTCTCTAAAGGACAGGGTCAAATCGGATACGCAGTATTTT.